This T cell receptor beta chain is from a study of blood T cell repertoires in COVID-19. In the study overall: Italy, Spain and the United States were the sources of the convalescent and acute COVID-19 samples. Sources were T cells, B-cell-depleted T cells, or PBMCs; the material itself was cDNA or gDNA.

The germline CDR1 and CDR2 sequences are MNHEY and SVGAGI. The CDR3 is made up of 15 amino acids. J lost 5 bases, V lost 6 bases, and 10 bases had no gene match. Per the study methods: Estimation of nucleated cell counts relied on the amplification of reference gene primers. Measured with immunoSEQ multiplex PCR; TCRdb has only the in-frame clones, and not every one. V, J and clone size derive from that table, while D and trimming were established from the DNA sequence. This table holds roughly 81,000 clones, 90% to 95% found once. The sequencing input was peripheral blood. The chain employs TRBV6-5 and TRBJ2-1; TRBD1 matches at 7 bases. The sequence was obtained from a woman between 45 and 65 years old in a cohort sampled during active COVID-19. The DNA of the CDR3 is TGTGCCAGCAGAACGGACAGGCAAATCCACAATGAGCAGTTCTTC. Translating it yields CASRTDRQIHNEQFF.